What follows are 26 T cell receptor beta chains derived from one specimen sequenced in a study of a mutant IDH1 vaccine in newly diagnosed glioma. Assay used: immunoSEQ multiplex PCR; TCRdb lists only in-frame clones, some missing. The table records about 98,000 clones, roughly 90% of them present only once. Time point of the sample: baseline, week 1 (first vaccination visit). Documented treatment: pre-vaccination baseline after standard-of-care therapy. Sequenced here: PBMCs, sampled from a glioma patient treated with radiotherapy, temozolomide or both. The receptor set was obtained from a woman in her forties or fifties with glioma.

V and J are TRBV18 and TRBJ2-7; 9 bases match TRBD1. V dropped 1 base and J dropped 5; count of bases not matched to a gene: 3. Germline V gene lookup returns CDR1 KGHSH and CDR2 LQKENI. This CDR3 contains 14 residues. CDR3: CASSPRTGDNEQYF. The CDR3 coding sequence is TGTGCCAGCTCACCACGGACAGGGGACAACGAGCAGTACTTC.

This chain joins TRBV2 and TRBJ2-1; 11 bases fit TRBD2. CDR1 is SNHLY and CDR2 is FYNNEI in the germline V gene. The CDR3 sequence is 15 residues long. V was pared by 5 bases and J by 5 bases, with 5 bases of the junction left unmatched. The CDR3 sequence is CASSPGLAAHNEQFF. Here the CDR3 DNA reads TGTGCCAGCAGTCCGGGACTAGCGGCACACAATGAGCAGTTCTTC.

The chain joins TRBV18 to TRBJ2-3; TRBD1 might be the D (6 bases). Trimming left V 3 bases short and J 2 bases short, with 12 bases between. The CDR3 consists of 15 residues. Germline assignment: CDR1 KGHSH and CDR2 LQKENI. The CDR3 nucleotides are TGTGCCAGCTCACCGATTTGGACAGTCACAGATACGCAGTATTTT. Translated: CASSPIWTVTDTQYF.

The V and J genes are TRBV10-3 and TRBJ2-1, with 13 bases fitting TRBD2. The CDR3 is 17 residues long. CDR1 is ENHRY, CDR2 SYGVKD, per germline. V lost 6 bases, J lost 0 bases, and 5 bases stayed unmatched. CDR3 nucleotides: TGTGCCATCAGGGGGACTAGCGGGACGAGCTCCTACAATGAGCAGTTCTTC. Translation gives CAIRGTSGTSSYNEQFF.

CDR3 sequence reads: CASSPWTGNNEQFF. DNA for the CDR3: TGCGCCAGCAGCCCCTGGACCGGTAACAATGAGCAGTTCTTC. The chain links TRBV5-1 to TRBJ2-1, with D unclear. Germline V CDR1 and CDR2: SGHRS, YFSETQ. The ends were cut back, 4 bases at V and 5 bases at J, with 13 bases in the middle. The CDR3 spans 14 residues.

DNA for the CDR3: TGTGCCAGCAGTTTTAGAACTAGCAGGATCAATGAGCAGTTCTTC. This sequence encodes CASSFRTSRINEQFF. The chain uses TRBV28 and TRBJ2-1; TRBD2 is a possible D gene (6 bases). The CDR3 extends over 15 amino acids. Germline V gene lookup returns CDR1 MDHEN and CDR2 SYDVKM. The ends were cut back, 3 bases at V and 6 bases at J, with 15 bases in the middle.

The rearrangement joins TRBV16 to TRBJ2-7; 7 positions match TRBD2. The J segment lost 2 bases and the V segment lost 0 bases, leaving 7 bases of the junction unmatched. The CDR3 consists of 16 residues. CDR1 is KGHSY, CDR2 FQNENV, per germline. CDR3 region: CASSQSRGRNPYEQYF. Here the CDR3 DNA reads TGTGCCAGCAGCCAATCGCGCGGGAGAAACCCCTACGAGCAGTACTTC.

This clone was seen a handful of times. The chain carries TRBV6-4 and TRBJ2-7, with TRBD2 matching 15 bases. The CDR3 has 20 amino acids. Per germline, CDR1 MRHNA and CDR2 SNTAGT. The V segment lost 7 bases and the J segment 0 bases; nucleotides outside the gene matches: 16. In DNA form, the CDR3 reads TGTGCCAGCAAGTCACGGCCGAGCGGGACTAGCGGGAGGTGCTCCTACGAGCAGTACTTC. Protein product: CASKSRPSGTSGRCSYEQYF.

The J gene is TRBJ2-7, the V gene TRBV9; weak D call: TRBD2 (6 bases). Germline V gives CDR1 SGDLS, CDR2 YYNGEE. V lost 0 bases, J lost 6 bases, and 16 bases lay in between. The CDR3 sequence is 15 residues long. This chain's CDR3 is CASSVADRGRTEQYF. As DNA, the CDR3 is TGTGCCAGCAGCGTAGCCGACCGGGGGAGGACCGAGCAGTACTTC.

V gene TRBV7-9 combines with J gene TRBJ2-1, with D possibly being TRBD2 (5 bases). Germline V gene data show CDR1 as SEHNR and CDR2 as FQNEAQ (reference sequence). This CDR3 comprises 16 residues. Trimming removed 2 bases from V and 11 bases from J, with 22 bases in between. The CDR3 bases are TGTGCCAGCAGCTTACCCAATAGCGTGGAAATACTAAAGCAGTTCTTC. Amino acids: CASSLPNSVEILKQFF.

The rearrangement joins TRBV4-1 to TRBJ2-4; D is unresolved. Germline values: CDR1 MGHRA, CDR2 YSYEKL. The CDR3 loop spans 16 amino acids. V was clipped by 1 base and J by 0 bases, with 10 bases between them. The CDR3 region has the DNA TGCGCCAGCAGCCAAGTTCTCTCACTAGCCAAAAACATTCAGTACTTC. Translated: CASSQVLSLAKNIQYF.

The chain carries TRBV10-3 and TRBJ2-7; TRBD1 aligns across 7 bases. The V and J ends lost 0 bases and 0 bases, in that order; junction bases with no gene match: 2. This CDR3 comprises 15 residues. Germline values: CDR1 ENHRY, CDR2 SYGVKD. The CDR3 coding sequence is TGTGCCATCAGTGAGTCGGGACAGATCTCCTACGAGCAGTACTTC. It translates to CAISESGQISYEQYF.

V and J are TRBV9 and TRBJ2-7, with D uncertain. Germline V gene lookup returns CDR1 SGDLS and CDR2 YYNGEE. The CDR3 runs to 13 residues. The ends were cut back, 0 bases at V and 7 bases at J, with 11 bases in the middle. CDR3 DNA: TGTGCCAGCAGCGTAGCCGGCCTCCGAGAGCAGTACTTC. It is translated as CASSVAGLREQYF. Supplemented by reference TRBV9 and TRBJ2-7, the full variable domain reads DSGVTQTPKHLITATGQRVTLRCSPRSGDLSVYWYQQSLDQGLQFLIQYYNGEERAKGNILERFSAQQFPDLHSELNLSSLELGDSALYFCASSVAGLREQYFGPGTRLTVT.

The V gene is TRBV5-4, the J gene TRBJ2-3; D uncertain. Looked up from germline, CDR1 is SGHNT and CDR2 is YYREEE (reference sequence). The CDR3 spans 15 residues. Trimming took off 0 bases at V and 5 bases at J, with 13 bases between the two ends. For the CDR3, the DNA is TGTGCCAGCAGCTTGGCCCAAGGGAATCAAGATACGCAGTATTTT. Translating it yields CASSLAQGNQDTQYF. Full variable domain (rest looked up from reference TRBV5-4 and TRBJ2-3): ETGVTQSPTHLIKTRGQQVTLRCSSQSGHNTVSWYQQALGQGPQFIFQYYREEENGRGNFPPRFSGLQFPNYSSELNVNALELDDSALYLCASSLAQGNQDTQYFGPGTRLTVL.

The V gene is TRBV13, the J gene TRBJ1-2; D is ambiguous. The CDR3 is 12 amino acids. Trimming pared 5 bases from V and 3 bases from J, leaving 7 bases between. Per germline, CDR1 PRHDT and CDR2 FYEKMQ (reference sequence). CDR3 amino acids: CASSTDDYGYTF. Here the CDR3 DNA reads TGTGCCAGCAGCACGGACGACTATGGCTACACCTTC.

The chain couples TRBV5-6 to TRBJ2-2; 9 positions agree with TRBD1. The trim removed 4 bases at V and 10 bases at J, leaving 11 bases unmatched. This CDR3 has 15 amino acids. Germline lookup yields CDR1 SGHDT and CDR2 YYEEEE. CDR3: CASSDGQGPPEELFF. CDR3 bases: TGTGCCAGCAGCGATGGACAGGGGCCTCCCGAGGAGCTGTTTTTT. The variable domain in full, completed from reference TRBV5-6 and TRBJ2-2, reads DAGVTQSPTHLIKTRGQQVTLRCSPKSGHDTVSWYQQALGQGPQFIFQYYEEEERQRGNFPDRFSGHQFPNYSSELNVNALLLGDSALYLCASSDGQGPPEELFFGEGSRLTVL.

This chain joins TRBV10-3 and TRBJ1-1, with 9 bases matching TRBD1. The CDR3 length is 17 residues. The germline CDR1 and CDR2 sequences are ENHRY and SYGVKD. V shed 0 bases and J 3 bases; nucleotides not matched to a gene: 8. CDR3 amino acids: CAISESSRQGGHTEAFF. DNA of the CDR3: TGTGCCATCAGTGAGTCGTCGCGACAGGGGGGCCACACTGAAGCTTTCTTT.

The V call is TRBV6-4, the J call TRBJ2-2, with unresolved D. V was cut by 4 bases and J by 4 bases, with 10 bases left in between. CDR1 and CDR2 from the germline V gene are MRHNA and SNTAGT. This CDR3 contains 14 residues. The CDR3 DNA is TGTGCCAGCAGTGCCCAAGGGTTCACCGGGGAGCTGTTTTTT. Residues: CASSAQGFTGELFF.

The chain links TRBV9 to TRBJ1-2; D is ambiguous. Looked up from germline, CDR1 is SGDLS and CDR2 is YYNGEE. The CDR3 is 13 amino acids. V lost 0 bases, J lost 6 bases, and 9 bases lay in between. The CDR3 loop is CASSVGSGNGYTF. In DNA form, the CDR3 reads TGTGCCAGCAGCGTAGGGTCGGGGAATGGCTACACCTTC.

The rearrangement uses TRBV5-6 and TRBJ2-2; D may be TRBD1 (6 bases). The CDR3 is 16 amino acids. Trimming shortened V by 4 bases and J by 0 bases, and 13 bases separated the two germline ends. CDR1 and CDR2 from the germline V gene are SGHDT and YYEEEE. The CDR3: CASSEVGTTNTGELFF. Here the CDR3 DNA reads TGTGCCAGCAGCGAGGTCGGGACAACGAACACCGGGGAGCTGTTTTTT.

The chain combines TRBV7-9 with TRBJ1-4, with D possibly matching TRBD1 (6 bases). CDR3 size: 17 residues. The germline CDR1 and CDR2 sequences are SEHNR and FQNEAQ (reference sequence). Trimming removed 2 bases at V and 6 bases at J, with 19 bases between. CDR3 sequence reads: CASSLWGRGQTYEKLFF. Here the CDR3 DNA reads TGTGCCAGCAGCTTATGGGGGAGGGGACAAACCTATGAAAAACTGTTTTTT.

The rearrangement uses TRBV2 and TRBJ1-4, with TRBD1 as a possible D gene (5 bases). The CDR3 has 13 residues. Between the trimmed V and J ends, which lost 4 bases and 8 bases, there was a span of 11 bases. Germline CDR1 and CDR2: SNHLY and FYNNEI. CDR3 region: CASSGAGNEKLFF. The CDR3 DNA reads TGTGCCAGCAGTGGGGCAGGGAACGAAAAACTGTTTTTT.

The CDR3 DNA sequence: TGTGCCTGGAGTGTACTAGAGGCGAACACCGGGGAGCTGTTTTTT. Encoded protein: CAWSVLEANTGELFF. V gene TRBV30 combines with J gene TRBJ2-2, with D perhaps matching TRBD2 (5 bases). In germline, CDR1 is GTSNPN, CDR2 SVGIG (reference sequence). This CDR3 region has 15 residues. Trimming pared 0 bases from V and 0 bases from J, leaving 8 bases between.

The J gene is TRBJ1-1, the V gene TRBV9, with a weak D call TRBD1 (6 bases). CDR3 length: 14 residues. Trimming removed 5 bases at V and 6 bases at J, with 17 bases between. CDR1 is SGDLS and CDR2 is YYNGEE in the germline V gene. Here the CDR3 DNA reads TGTGCCAGCAGTGACCTACAGGGAGGGGCTGAAGCTTTCTTT. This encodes CASSDLQGGAEAFF.

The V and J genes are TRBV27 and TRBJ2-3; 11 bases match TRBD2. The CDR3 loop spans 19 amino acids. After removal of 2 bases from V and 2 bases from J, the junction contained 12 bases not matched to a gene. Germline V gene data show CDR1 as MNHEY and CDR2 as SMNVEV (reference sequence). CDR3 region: CASSLRSGLAGFNTDTQYF. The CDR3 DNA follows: TGTGCCAGCAGTTTAAGATCAGGACTAGCGGGTTTCAACACAGATACGCAGTATTTT.

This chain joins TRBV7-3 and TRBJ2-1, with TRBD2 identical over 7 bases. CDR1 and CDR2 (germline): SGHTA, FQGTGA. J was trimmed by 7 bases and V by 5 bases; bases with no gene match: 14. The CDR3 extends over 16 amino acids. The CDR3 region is CASSLSLAAGNNEQFF. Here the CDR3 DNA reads TGTGCCAGCAGCCTGAGCCTAGCGGCAGGGAATAATGAGCAGTTCTTC.